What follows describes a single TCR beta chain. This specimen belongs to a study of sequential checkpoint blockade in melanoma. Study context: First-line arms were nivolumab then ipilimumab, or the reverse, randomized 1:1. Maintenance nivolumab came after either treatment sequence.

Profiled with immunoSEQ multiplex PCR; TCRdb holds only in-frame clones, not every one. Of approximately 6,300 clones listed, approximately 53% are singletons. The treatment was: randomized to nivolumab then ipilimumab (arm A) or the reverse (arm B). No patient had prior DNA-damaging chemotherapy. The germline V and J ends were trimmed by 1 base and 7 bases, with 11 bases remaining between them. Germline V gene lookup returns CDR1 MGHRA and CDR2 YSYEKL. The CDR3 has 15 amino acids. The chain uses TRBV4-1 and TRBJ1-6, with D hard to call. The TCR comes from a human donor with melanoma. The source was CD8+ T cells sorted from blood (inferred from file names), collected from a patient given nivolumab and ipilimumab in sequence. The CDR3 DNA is TGCGCCAGCAGCCAAGGTGCAGGCGGGAATTCACCCCTCCACTTT. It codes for CASSQGAGGNSPLHF.